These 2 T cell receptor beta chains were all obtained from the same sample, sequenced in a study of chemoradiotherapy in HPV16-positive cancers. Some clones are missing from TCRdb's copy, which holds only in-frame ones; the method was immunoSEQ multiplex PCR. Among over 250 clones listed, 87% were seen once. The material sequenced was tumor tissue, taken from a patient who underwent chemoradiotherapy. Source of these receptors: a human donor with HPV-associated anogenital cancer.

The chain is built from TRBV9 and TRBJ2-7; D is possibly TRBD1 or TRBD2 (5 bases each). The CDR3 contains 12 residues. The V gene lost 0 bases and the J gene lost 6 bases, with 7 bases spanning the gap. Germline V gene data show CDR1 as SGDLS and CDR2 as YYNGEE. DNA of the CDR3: TGTGCCAGCAGCGTAGAAGGGACCGAGCAGTACTTC. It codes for CASSVEGTEQYF.

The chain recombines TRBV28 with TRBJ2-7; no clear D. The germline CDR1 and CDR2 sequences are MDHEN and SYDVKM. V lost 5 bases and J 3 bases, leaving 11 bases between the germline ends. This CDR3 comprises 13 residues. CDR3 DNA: TGTGCCAGCAGTACCCTTATGATCTACGAGCAGTACTTC. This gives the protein CASSTLMIYEQYF.